Presented here are 8 T cell receptor beta chains from one specimen sequenced in a study of shared clonotypes between healthy human individuals. TCRdb's table, derived via immunoSEQ multiplex PCR, lists solely in-frame clones and lacks some. The sample holds hundreds of thousands of clones, around 81% seen once. The sequencing sample was made of PBMCs. The source is a woman aged 40 to 55 in good health. Some clones in this sample may be carry-over from other donors' samples.

The chain joins TRBV7-2 to TRBJ2-1; a possible D gene is TRBD2 (5 bases). The CDR3 has 14 residues. Germline V gene sequence: CDR1 SGHTA, CDR2 FQGNSA. Trimming took 1 base from V and 8 from J, leaving 12 bases between them. This CDR3 reads CASSLEVAEDEQFF. The CDR3 DNA sequence: TGTGCCAGCAGCTTAGAGGTGGCGGAGGATGAGCAGTTCTTC.

This clone was counted once. The V call is TRBV28, the J call TRBJ2-6; D remains ambiguous. V was trimmed by 6 bases and J by 2 bases, leaving 5 bases between them. The CDR3 is made up of 13 amino acids. CDR1 MDHEN and CDR2 SYDVKM come from the germline V gene. CDR3 amino acids: CASRKPGANVLTF. The CDR3 region has the DNA TGTGCCAGCAGGAAGCCTGGGGCCAACGTCCTGACTTTC.

Only one count was recorded for this clone. This chain joins TRBV30 and TRBJ2-5; 7 nucleotides match TRBD2. The closer fit of TRBJ2-7 to the DNA end suggests the J call may be wrong. The CDR3 runs to 14 residues. CDR1 and CDR2 (germline): GTSNPN, SVGIG (reference sequence). CDR3 loop: CATLRGGGSYEQYF. The CDR3 DNA sequence: TGTGCCACCCTAAGGGGTGGCGGGAGCTACGAGCAGTACTTC.

The chain has TRBV5-4 and TRBJ2-2, with 10 positions matching TRBD2. Germline V gene lookup returns CDR1 SGHNT and CDR2 YYREEE (reference sequence). With 4 bases clipped from V and 0 bases from J, the junction kept 6 bases outside the gene matches. This CDR3 has 17 amino acids. CDR3 coding DNA: TGTGCCAGCAGCGATGCCAGCGGGAGGGCGAACACCGGGGAGCTGTTTTTT. Encoded protein: CASSDASGRANTGELFF. Combining the CDR3 with reference TRBV5-4 and TRBJ2-2 gives the whole variable domain ETGVTQSPTHLIKTRGQQVTLRCSSQSGHNTVSWYQQALGQGPQFIFQYYREEENGRGNFPPRFSGLQFPNYSSELNVNALELDDSALYLCASSDASGRANTGELFFGEGSRLTVL.

The chain combines TRBV4-1 with TRBJ2-5; 9 bases align to TRBD2. Per germline, CDR1 MGHRA and CDR2 YSYEKL. Trimming took 0 bases from V and 5 from J; bases not matched to a gene: 10. The CDR3 is made up of 17 amino acids. CDR3 sequence: CASSQERLAGGGETQYF. For the CDR3, the DNA is TGCGCCAGCAGCCAAGAAAGATTGGCGGGAGGGGGGGAGACCCAGTACTTC.

A word on this clone: A much larger clone lies one base from this, so it may be a read error. The chain combines TRBV27 with TRBJ2-1, with D possibly TRBD2 on 6 matching bases. The V gene lost 4 bases and the J gene lost 3 bases, with 13 bases spanning the gap. CDR1 is MNHEY, CDR2 SMNVEV, per germline (reference sequence). The CDR3 spans 15 residues. Written as DNA, the CDR3 is TGTGCCAGCAGTTCACGGGAGCCGGGCTACAATGAGCAGTTCTTC. It translates to CASSSREPGYNEQFF.

The chain has TRBV15 and TRBJ2-1; the match to TRBD1 covers 8 bases. V trimming: 1 base; J trimming: 8 bases; junction bases outside the gene matches: 1. The CDR3 totals 13 residues. Germline CDR1 is LNHNV and CDR2 is YYDKDF (reference sequence). The CDR3 reads CATSRGQGYEQFF. The CDR3 DNA follows: TGTGCCACCAGCAGAGGACAGGGGTATGAGCAGTTCTTC.

This clone was counted only a few times. The chain is built from TRBV5-1 and TRBJ1-1; a weak D match, TRBD1 (5 bases). This CDR3 comprises 13 residues. The germline gives CDR1 SGHRS, CDR2 YFSETQ. Trimming took off 4 bases at V and 6 bases at J, with 13 bases between the two ends. The CDR3 reads CASSRRDPAEAFF. CDR3 in DNA: TGCGCCAGCAGCAGGAGGGACCCCGCTGAAGCTTTCTTT. The full variable domain, with the rest looked up from reference TRBV5-1 and TRBJ1-1, is KAGVTQTPRYLIKTRGQQVTLSCSPISGHRSVSWYQQTPGQGLQFLFEYFSETQRNKGNFPGRFSGRQFSNSRSEMNVSTLELGDSALYLCASSRRDPAEAFFGQGTRLTVV.